The T cell receptor beta chain under discussion was sequenced for a study of naive and memory T cell subsets. Study-wide points: In naive cells, over 85% of TCR sequences were seen only once. A clonotype means one alpha or beta sequence, not an alpha/beta pair. Between naive and memory subsets, TCR abundance power law exponents differed.

Two oligonucleotides, mixed equimolar, formed the beta constant-region primer covering TRBC1 and TRBC2. Nested alpha and beta constant-region primers with the SP2 primer drove four PCR rounds on ligated cDNA. TCRdb reprocessed the UMI-ligation and nested PCR reads with MiXCR, giving one entry per CDR3 protein. Here the sample spans some 150,000 distinct CDR3 sequences, about 17% being singletons. This clonotype was detected a few times. The antigen remains undetermined. The germline CDR1 and CDR2 sequences are SNHLY and FYNNEI. V lost 3 bases, J lost 3 bases, and 4 bases stayed unmatched. The CDR3 loop spans 15 amino acids.

The material sequenced was naive CD4+ T cells from blood. The V gene is TRBV2, the J gene TRBJ2-1; TRBD2 aligns across 8 bases. The receptor's source is a human donor in good health. This CDR3 reads CASSERLAGYNEQFF. The CDR3 bases are TGTGCCAGCAGTGAGCGGCTAGCGGGCTACAATGAGCAGTTCTTC.